The 10 T cell receptor beta chains below come from one sample, sequenced in a study of cytomegalovirus exposure and HLA in healthy donors. Researchers ran the PCR with 60 Vbeta and 13 Jbeta primers. The method was immunoSEQ multiplex PCR; TCRdb's version includes in-frame clones alone and lacks a portion of them. The table records roughly 100,000 clones, 55% to 75% of them present only once. The sequenced material came from PBMCs. These receptors were taken from a man aged 25 to 40 in good health and CMV-seropositive.

This CDR3 is CASSLGTGTGNTIYF. CDR3 in DNA: TGTGCCAGCAGCTTAGGGACAGGCACTGGAAACACCATATATTTT. The V gene is TRBV7-9, the J gene TRBJ1-3, with TRBD1 identical over 7 bases. The CDR3 runs 15 residues. V lost 1 base to trimming and J lost 2 bases; unmatched junction nucleotides: 2. From germline, CDR1 is SEHNR and CDR2 FQNEAQ (reference sequence).

The chain is built from TRBV4-1 and TRBJ2-3, with 8 bases fitting TRBD2. Germline CDR1 MGHRA, CDR2 YSYEKL. The length of the CDR3 is 15 residues. V dropped 4 bases and J dropped 5; count of bases not matched to a gene: 8. This CDR3 is CASSRLRTSGDTQYF. CDR3 coding DNA: TGCGCCAGCAGCCGGTTAAGAACTAGCGGAGATACGCAGTATTTT.

The chain uses TRBV7-3 and TRBJ2-3; D is unresolved. The germline gives CDR1 SGHTA, CDR2 FQGTGA. V lost 5 bases and J lost 6, with 12 bases in between. There are 13 residues in the CDR3. This CDR3 is CASSPYYGDTQYF. The CDR3 region has the DNA TGTGCCAGCAGCCCCTACTATGGGGATACGCAGTATTTT.

This chain uses TRBV29-1 with TRBJ2-7; 7 nucleotides line up with TRBD1. In germline, CDR1 is SQVTM, CDR2 ANQGSEA. Trimming took 5 bases from V and 3 from J; bases not matched to a gene: 13. The CDR3 has 15 residues. In DNA form, the CDR3 reads TGCAGCGTTCATCTTCGGACCGGGACAGTCTACGAGCAGTACTTC. It codes for CSVHLRTGTVYEQYF.

This chain uses TRBV7-9 with TRBJ1-2; a weak D match, TRBD1 (6 bases). With 5 bases removed from V and 4 bases from J, the gap between germline ends came to 17 bases. The CDR3 totals 15 residues. The germline V gene encodes CDR1 SEHNR and CDR2 FQNEAQ (reference sequence). The CDR3 is CASSRHDRLTYGYTF. DNA for the CDR3: TGTGCCAGCAGCCGACACGACAGGTTGACCTATGGCTACACCTTC.

This clone was recorded a few times. The rearrangement links TRBV30 to TRBJ2-5, with TRBD2 matching over 9 bases. This CDR3 spans 16 amino acids. CDR1 GTSNPN and CDR2 SVGIG come from the germline V gene (reference sequence). V lost 5 bases and J lost 5; bases outside the gene matches: 15. CDR3: CAWLHPSGGSSETQYF. CDR3 nucleotide sequence: TGTGCCTGGCTCCATCCCAGCGGGGGGTCTTCGGAGACCCAGTACTTC. Complete variable domain (other parts from reference TRBV30 and TRBJ2-5): SQTIHQWPATLVQPVGSPLSLECTVEGTSNPNLYWYRQAAGRGLQLLFYSVGIGQISSEVPQNLSASRPQDRQFILSSKKLLLSDSGFYLCAWLHPSGGSSETQYFGPGTRLLVL.

This clone was detected once. The rearrangement uses TRBV5-1 and TRBJ2-7; D is perhaps TRBD2 (5 bases). V shed 0 bases and J shed 2 bases, with 18 bases lying between them. CDR3 size: 17 residues. Germline CDR1 reads SGHRS; CDR2 reads YFSETQ. For the CDR3, the DNA is TGCGCCAGCAGCTTGGCCGTCGTGGGTCGCGGGCCCTACGAGCAGTACTTC. Protein sequence: CASSLAVVGRGPYEQYF.

The rearrangement uses TRBV5-1 and TRBJ2-3, with a tentative D call TRBD2 (5 bases). Germline CDR1 and CDR2: SGHRS and YFSETQ. The ends were cut back, 5 bases at V and 6 bases at J, with 16 bases in the middle. The CDR3 runs to 14 residues. The CDR3 protein is CASRTNPYSDTQYF. In nucleotides, the CDR3 is TGCGCCAGCAGGACTAATCCATACTCGGATACGCAGTATTTT.

V is TRBV6-1 and J is TRBJ1-2; D possibly corresponds to TRBD1 (5 bases). The CDR3 length is 12 residues. With 3 bases removed from V and 4 bases from J, the gap between germline ends came to 6 bases. CDR1 and CDR2 from the germline V gene are MNHNS and SASEGT. In nucleotides, the CDR3 is TGTGCCAGCAGTGACAGGGTCTATGGCTACACCTTC. This gives the protein CASSDRVYGYTF.

There are a few counts of this clone. The chain employs TRBV7-9 and TRBJ1-2; D remains ambiguous. CDR3 size: 13 residues. Germline V gene lookup returns CDR1 SEHNR and CDR2 FQNEAQ (reference sequence). V gave up 2 bases and J gave up 2 bases, with 6 bases separating them. Written as DNA, the CDR3 is TGTGCCAGCAGCTTAACAGTCAACTATGGCTACACCTTC. Amino acids: CASSLTVNYGYTF.